Following are 20 T cell receptor beta chains from one sample sequenced in a study of response to subunit inactivated influenza vaccine. In TCRdb, the RT-PCR reads were re-called with MiXCR into one record per CDR3 protein. The sample has 500,000 to 600,000 distinct CDR3 sequences, 12% seen once. The input for sequencing was PBMCs from blood, taken on the day of vaccination. These receptors were obtained from a man aged 45-60 years who received an inactivated influenza vaccine.

Notes on this clonotype: The junction and the germline gene differ at one end; a read error may be behind it. This chain uses TRBV18 with TRBJ2-7, with TRBD1 matching 8 bases. The CDR3 covers 15 residues. Germline loops: CDR1 KGHSH, CDR2 LQKENI. In DNA form, the CDR3 reads TGTGCCAGCTCCCCACGAGACAGGGGCTGGGACGAGCAGTACTTC. Its protein product is CASSPRDRGWDEQYF. The whole variable domain, filled in from reference TRBV18 and TRBJ2-7, reads NAGVMQNPRHLVRRRGQEARLRCSPMKGHSHVYWYRQLPEEGLKFMVYLQKENIIDESGMPKERFSAEFPKEGPSILRIQQVVRGDSAAYFCASSPRDRGWDEQYFGPGTRLTVT.

Only a few counts were recorded for this clonotype. The chain couples TRBV6-1 to TRBJ2-5, with TRBD2 as a possible D gene (5 bases). Germline V lookup: CDR1 MNHNS, CDR2 SASEGT. Trimming took off 6 bases at V and 4 bases at J, with 21 bases between the two ends. The CDR3 length is 16 residues. The CDR3 DNA is TGTGCCAGCAGGAGGGTGATTAGCAGAGAGAGAGAGACCCAGTACTTC. It yields the protein CASRRVISRERETQYF.

This clonotype was observed a handful of times. The genes are TRBV27 and TRBJ2-1, with 9 bases identical to TRBD2. Germline V CDR1 and CDR2: MNHEY, SMNVEV (reference sequence). This CDR3 spans 14 amino acids. Germline trimming cut 8 bases from V and 9 bases from J; bases unmatched to any gene: 11. DNA of the CDR3: TGTGCCAGCTCGACTAGCGGAGGTCCCAGTGAGCAGTTCTTC. Amino acids: CASSTSGGPSEQFF.

This clonotype turned up a few times. The chain couples TRBV4-1 to TRBJ1-2; 7 nucleotides match TRBD1. CDR1 and CDR2 from the germline V gene are MGHRA and YSYEKL. There are 14 residues in the CDR3. The V and J ends lost 4 bases and 6 bases, in that order; junction bases with no gene match: 8. The CDR3 reads CASSLIEGAHGYTF. For the CDR3, the DNA is TGCGCCAGCAGCCTCATTGAGGGGGCCCATGGCTACACCTTC.

This chain links TRBV5-1 with TRBJ2-6; D call uncertain. V lost 4 bases and J 4 bases, leaving 18 bases between the germline ends. Germline V CDR1 and CDR2: SGHRS, YFSETQ. CDR3 length equals 17 residues. CDR3 DNA: TGCGCCAGCAGCCCCCTCTTGACGGTCACAGGGGCCAACGTCCTGACTTTC. Translating it yields CASSPLLTVTGANVLTF. Using reference TRBV5-1 and TRBJ2-6 for the parts outside the CDR3, the full variable domain is KAGVTQTPRYLIKTRGQQVTLSCSPISGHRSVSWYQQTPGQGLQFLFEYFSETQRNKGNFPGRFSGRQFSNSRSEMNVSTLELGDSALYLCASSPLLTVTGANVLTFGAGSRLTVL.

This clonotype has ten or more counts. The chain recombines TRBV28 with TRBJ1-2, with D perhaps TRBD1 (5 bases). The V gene lost 5 bases and the J gene lost 4 bases, with 14 bases spanning the gap. CDR1 is MDHEN, CDR2 SYDVKM, per germline. The CDR3 is 14 amino acids. In nucleotides, the CDR3 is TGTGCCAGCAGTCAATGGGGGGTCGGCTATGGCTACACCTTC. Residues: CASSQWGVGYGYTF.

This clonotype came up a few times. The V and J genes are TRBV12-3 or TRBV12-4 and TRBJ2-1; tentatively, D is TRBD1 or TRBD2 (5 bases each). V lost 4 bases to trimming and J lost 5 bases, with 12 bases between them. The CDR3 runs 14 residues. The CDR3 DNA follows: TGTGCCAGCAGTTCCCCCGGGACCCACAATGAGCAGTTCTTC. It translates to CASSSPGTHNEQFF.

This clonotype has a handful of counts. This chain connects TRBV20-1 to TRBJ2-1, with D maybe TRBD2 (5 bases). This CDR3 spans 15 amino acids. Per germline, CDR1 DFQATT and CDR2 SNEGSKA (reference sequence). V lost 6 bases, J lost 0 bases, and 15 bases lay in between. The CDR3, as DNA: TGCAGTGCGGGGAAGGACTCCGACTCCTACAATGAGCAGTTCTTC. Residues: CSAGKDSDSYNEQFF.

This clonotype occurred many times. The chain is built from TRBV4-3 and TRBJ2-3, with D hard to call. V was cut by 1 base and J by 0 bases, with 8 bases left in between. The CDR3 covers 15 residues. The germline V gene has CDR1 LGHNA and CDR2 YSLEER. The CDR3 sequence is CASSQGFASTDTQYF. The CDR3 DNA sequence: TGCGCCAGCAGCCAAGGCTTTGCGAGCACAGATACGCAGTATTTT.

CDR3 in amino acids: CASSQVATGQGNYGYTF. CDR3 sequence (DNA): TGTGCCAGCAGCCAAGTCGCTACGGGACAGGGGAACTATGGCTACACCTTC. This chain joins TRBV4-2 and TRBJ1-2; TRBD1 agrees at 10 bases. Germline trimming cut 1 base from V and 2 bases from J; bases unmatched to any gene: 7. The CDR3 is 17 amino acids. The V gene's germline CDR1 is LGHNA and CDR2 YNFKEQ.

This clonotype has more than one count but fewer than ten. V usage is TRBV24-1 and J usage is TRBJ2-2; possibly TRBD2 for D (5 bases). V gave up 0 bases and J gave up 5 bases, with 9 bases separating them. Germline V gene data show CDR1 as KGHDR and CDR2 as SFDVKD. The CDR3 is made up of 15 amino acids. The CDR3 here is CATSDLSPGTGELFF. The CDR3 bases are TGTGCCACCAGTGATTTGTCTCCGGGAACCGGGGAGCTGTTTTTT.

This rearrangement joins TRBV28 to TRBJ2-7; a possible D gene is TRBD2 (5 bases). The CDR3 is made up of 17 amino acids. Germline V gene lookup returns CDR1 MDHEN and CDR2 SYDVKM. V lost 3 bases and J 0 bases, leaving 18 bases between the germline ends. Here the CDR3 reads CASSLVIALSSSYEQYF. As DNA, the CDR3 is TGTGCCAGCAGTTTGGTTATAGCGCTATCCAGCTCCTACGAGCAGTACTTC.

This sequence joins TRBV20-1 and TRBJ1-2, with 7 bases that match TRBD1. Per the germline V gene, CDR1 is DFQATT and CDR2 is SNEGSKA (reference sequence). This CDR3 contains 14 residues. V was clipped by 6 bases and J by 4 bases; unmatched bases: 11. The CDR3 sequence: CSARPTGQSYGYTF. Here the CDR3 DNA reads TGCAGTGCCCGACCCACGGGACAGTCCTATGGCTACACCTTC.

This clonotype appeared a few times. The rearrangement links TRBV30 to TRBJ1-1, with TRBD1 matching over 7 bases. From germline, CDR1 is GTSNPN and CDR2 SVGIG (reference sequence). The CDR3 is 14 amino acids. J was trimmed by 5 bases and V by 0 bases; bases with no gene match: 6. The CDR3 nucleotides are TGTGCCTGGAGTGTTTCAGGGGGAAGGACTGAAGCTTTCTTT. This sequence encodes CAWSVSGGRTEAFF.

This clonotype turned up a few times. The chain employs TRBV20-1 and TRBJ2-1; TRBD2 matches 7 bases. This CDR3 spans 18 amino acids. J lost 2 bases, V lost 1 base, and 14 bases had no gene match. Germline V gives CDR1 DFQATT, CDR2 SNEGSKA (reference sequence). The CDR3 here is CSARGLLSGKGTYNEQFF. In DNA form, the CDR3 reads TGCAGTGCTAGAGGTTTGTTAAGCGGGAAAGGGACCTACAATGAGCAGTTCTTC.

This clonotype was seen more than once but under ten times. J is TRBJ2-3 and V is TRBV5-1; 11 nucleotides match TRBD2. Trimming cost V 2 bases and J 2 bases; bases outside gene matches: 7. The CDR3 contains 17 residues. Looked up from germline, CDR1 is SGHRS and CDR2 is YFSETQ. CDR3 bases: TGCGCCAGCAGCTTAGGGCCACTAGCGGGGGACACAGATACGCAGTATTTT. Encoded protein: CASSLGPLAGDTDTQYF.

This chain links TRBV3-1 with TRBJ2-5; D not certain. Germline values: CDR1 LGHDT, CDR2 YNNKEL (reference sequence). The CDR3 spans 13 residues. Trimming pared 3 bases from V and 5 bases from J, leaving 10 bases between. The chain's CDR3 is CASSQLIGETQYF. The CDR3 DNA reads TGTGCCAGCAGCCAGCTTATTGGGGAGACCCAGTACTTC.

A few counts support this clonotype. The J gene is TRBJ2-7, the V gene TRBV6-1; D may be TRBD1 (6 bases). V was trimmed by 6 bases and J by 4 bases, leaving 16 bases between them. This CDR3 is built from 14 residues. Germline V CDR1 and CDR2: MNHNS, SASEGT. This CDR3 is CASRNTAGVYEQYF. The CDR3 DNA sequence: TGTGCCAGCAGAAATACAGCAGGGGTATACGAGCAGTACTTC.

This chain links TRBV4-3 with TRBJ2-5; the match to TRBD1 covers 9 bases. CDR1 is LGHNA and CDR2 is YSLEER in the germline V gene. The CDR3 has 15 residues. With V trimmed by 6 bases and J by 5 bases, 10 bases remained unmatched. The CDR3 is CASSQGQGKTETQYF. The CDR3 nucleotides are TGCGCCAGCAGTCAGGGACAGGGAAAGACGGAGACCCAGTACTTC.

There are many counts of this clonotype. CDR3 bases: TGCGCCAGCAGCCAAGATGCTGGCGGGAGGGCCCGTACCGGGGAGCTGTTTTTT. Translation: CASSQDAGGRARTGELFF. The V and J genes are TRBV4-1 and TRBJ2-2; TRBD2 agrees at 9 bases. The J segment lost 5 bases and the V segment lost 0 bases, leaving 10 bases of the junction unmatched. Germline assignment: CDR1 MGHRA and CDR2 YSYEKL. The CDR3 loop spans 18 amino acids.